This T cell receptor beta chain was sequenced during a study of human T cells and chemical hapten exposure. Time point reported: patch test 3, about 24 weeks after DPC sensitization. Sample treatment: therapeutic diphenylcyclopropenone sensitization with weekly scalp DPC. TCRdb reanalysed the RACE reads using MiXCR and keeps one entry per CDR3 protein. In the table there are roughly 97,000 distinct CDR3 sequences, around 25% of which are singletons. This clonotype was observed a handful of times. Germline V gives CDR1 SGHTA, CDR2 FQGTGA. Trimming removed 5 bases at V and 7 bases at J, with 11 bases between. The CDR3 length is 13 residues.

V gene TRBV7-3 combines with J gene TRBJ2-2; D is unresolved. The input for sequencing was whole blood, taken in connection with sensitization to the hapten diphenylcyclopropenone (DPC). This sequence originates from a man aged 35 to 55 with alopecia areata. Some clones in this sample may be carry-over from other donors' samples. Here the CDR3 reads CASSQSRNGELFF. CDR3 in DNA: TGTGCCAGCAGCCAATCCCGAAACGGGGAGCTGTTTTTT.